Described below is a single TCR beta chain sequence and its context. Original data processing: The assay estimated nucleated cells by amplifying reference gene primers. Data came from immunoSEQ multiplex PCR; TCRdb stores just in-frame clones and leaves some out. The V and J calls and clone size come from that table; D and trimming were worked out from the DNA. This table has some 320,000 clones, approximately 89% appearing once. The V segment lost 5 bases and the J segment 7 bases; nucleotides outside the gene matches: 19. The CDR3 extends over 18 amino acids. The germline CDR1 and CDR2 sequences are SEHNR and FQNEAQ (reference sequence). This sample was included in a study of blood T cell repertoires in COVID-19. Overall study: The samples span acute and convalescent COVID-19 from the United States, Italy and Spain. Nucleic acid was either cDNA or gDNA, and it came from T cells, B-cell-depleted T cells, or PBMCs.

Seattle patients were enrolled while actively infected and followed longitudinally. The chain links TRBV7-9 to TRBJ2-1; the match to TRBD2 covers 8 bases. The sequence was obtained from a woman in her thirties with COVID-19, enrolled during active disease. Sequenced sample: peripheral blood. Here the CDR3 reads CASSPGGKGGGPYNEQFF. The CDR3 DNA follows: TGTGCCAGCAGCCCAGGAGGGAAAGGCGGGGGGCCGTATAATGAGCAGTTCTTC.